The 2 T cell receptor beta chains in this list originate from one sample, sequenced in a study of radiotherapy plus CTLA-4 blockade in lung cancer. Profiled with immunoSEQ multiplex PCR; TCRdb holds only in-frame clones, not every one. The sample includes some 62,000 clones, approximately 80% of them seen just once. The sample consisted of peripheral blood, taken from a patient treated with radiotherapy plus ipilimumab. The receptors stem from a human donor with non-small cell lung cancer who had a complete response to radiotherapy plus ipilimumab.

The V gene is TRBV29-1, the J gene TRBJ1-2; D call uncertain. V lost 4 bases to trimming and J lost 3 bases, with 9 bases between them. Germline CDR1 SQVTM, CDR2 ANQGSEA. CDR3 length: 12 residues. CDR3 protein: CSVVVTDYGYTF. The CDR3 DNA reads as TGCAGCGTTGTGGTGACCGACTATGGCTACACCTTC. Based on the CDR3 plus reference TRBV29-1 and TRBJ1-2, the full variable domain is SAVISQKPSRDICQRGTSLTIQCQVDSQVTMMFWYRQQPGQSLTLIATANQGSEATYESGFVIDKFPISRPNLTFSTLTVSNMSPEDSSIYLCSVVVTDYGYTFGSGTRLTVV.

This clone was detected only a few times. The chain has TRBV5-1 and TRBJ1-5, with a weak D call TRBD1 (5 bases). V shed 2 bases and J shed 2 bases, with 5 bases lying between them. Germline-derived CDR1 and CDR2 are SGHRS and YFSETQ. The CDR3 is made up of 13 amino acids. The CDR3 sequence is CASSLQGNQPQHF. Written as DNA, the CDR3 is TGCGCCAGCAGCTTACAGGGCAATCAGCCCCAGCATTTT.